This T cell receptor beta chain comes out of a study of T cells in tuberculosis. Germline CDR1 reads MNHNY; CDR2 reads SVGAGI (reference sequence). V was trimmed by 5 bases and J by 5 bases, leaving 13 bases between them. This CDR3 has 14 amino acids. This clone is deemed medium-sized. Produced via immunoSEQ multiplex PCR; TCRdb's table is partial and in-frame only. This table has some 31,000 clones, 85% to 95% appearing once. The TCR originated in a donor between 10 and 35 years old with latent tuberculosis or without tuberculosis infection. Material: PBMCs. The V gene is TRBV6-6, the J gene TRBJ1-5; the D gene is possibly TRBD1 (6 bases). For the CDR3, the DNA is TGTGCCAGCAGTAACCTGGACAGCCATCAGCCCCAGCATTTT. Protein: CASSNLDSHQPQHF.